The source of this T cell receptor beta chain is a study of cytomegalovirus exposure and HLA in healthy donors. Overall study: Both the 120 or so validation repertoires and the approximately 700 first-cohort repertoires used the same platform, as reported by a later analysis. Regarding the study as a whole: Clusters of TCRs from the first cohort tended to co-occur in the 110 or so validation repertoires (as a later analysis found). Cytomegalovirus association was listed for 170 or so TCR beta chains.

Details on this clone: The antigen is unknown.

The table came from immunoSEQ multiplex PCR; TCRdb's copy has only in-frame clones and leaves some out. This sample yields 140,000 to 150,000 clones, of which roughly 93% are seen a single time; approximately 2% belongs to the top ten. Germline CDR1 is SGHDN and CDR2 is FVKESK. CDR3 length: 13 amino acids. The J segment lost 2 bases and the V segment lost 8 bases, leaving 3 bases of the junction unmatched. The donors were members of the approximately 110-subject validation cohort (separate from the roughly 670-subject first cohort). This sequence joins TRBV14 and TRBJ2-1; 7 nucleotides agree with TRBD2. The sample taken for sequencing was PBMCs. This TCR was recovered from a man aged 18 to 35 in good health and CMV-seropositive. The CDR3 region is CASGAGAYNEQFF. In nucleotides, the CDR3 is TGTGCCAGCGGGGCGGGAGCCTACAATGAGCAGTTCTTC.